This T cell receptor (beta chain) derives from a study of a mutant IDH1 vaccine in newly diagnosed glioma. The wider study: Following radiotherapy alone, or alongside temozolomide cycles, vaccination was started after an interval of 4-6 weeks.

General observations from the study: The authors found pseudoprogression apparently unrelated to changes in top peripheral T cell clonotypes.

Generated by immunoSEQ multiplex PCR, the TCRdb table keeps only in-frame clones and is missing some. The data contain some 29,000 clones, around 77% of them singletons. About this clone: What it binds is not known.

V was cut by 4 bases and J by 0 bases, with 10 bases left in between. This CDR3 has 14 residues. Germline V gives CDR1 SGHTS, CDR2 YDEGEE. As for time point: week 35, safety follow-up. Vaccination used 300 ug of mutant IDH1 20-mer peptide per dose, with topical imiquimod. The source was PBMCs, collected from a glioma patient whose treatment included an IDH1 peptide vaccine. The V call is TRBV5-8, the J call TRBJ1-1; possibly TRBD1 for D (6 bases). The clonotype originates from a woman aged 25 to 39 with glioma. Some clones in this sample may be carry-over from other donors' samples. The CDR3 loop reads CASSPGTMNTEAFF. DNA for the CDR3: TGTGCCAGCAGCCCCGGGACAATGAACACTGAAGCTTTCTTT.